Below, 9 T cell receptor beta chains from the same sample are listed, as sequenced in a study of post-analysis software for immune sequencing data. Libraries were made from TCR beta cDNA, and they carried unique molecular identifiers. TCRdb re-called the PCR reads with MiXCR, one entry per CDR3 protein. This sample has under 650,000 distinct CDR3 sequences, with 44% found just once. General study results and limits: Several TRBV segments were more frequent in patients than controls; TRBV5-6, TRBV5-1 and TRBV20-1 belonged to this group.

Antigens for these TCRs are unknown. The specimen sequenced was blood. The receptors originated from a girl aged 5 to 17 with multiple sclerosis.

The chain is built from TRBV10-3 and TRBJ2-1; 7 bases are a match to TRBD1. The germline V gene encodes CDR1 ENHRY and CDR2 SYGVKD. Trimming removed 0 bases from V and 2 bases from J; junction bases left unmatched: 4. This CDR3 contains 16 residues. The DNA of the CDR3 is TGTGCCATCAGTGAGTCAGGGGGCAGCCCCTACAATGAGCAGTTCTTC. Translating it yields CAISESGGSPYNEQFF.

J is TRBJ2-1 and V is TRBV30, with D possibly TRBD1 on 5 matching bases. The V end was cut by 1 base, the J end by 5 bases, with 12 bases between. The CDR3 is 14 residues long. Germline V gives CDR1 GTSNPN, CDR2 SVGIG (reference sequence). The CDR3 here is CAWSAGLTNNEQFF. The DNA for the CDR3 is TGTGCCTGGAGTGCAGGGTTGACCAACAATGAGCAGTTCTTC.

The CDR3 DNA sequence: TGCAGTGCTAGAGAACGTTGGGGGGGCGACGCTTTCTTT. Its protein product is CSARERWGGDAFF. This chain uses TRBV20-1 with TRBJ1-1; weak D call: TRBD1 (6 bases). Per the germline V gene, CDR1 is DFQATT and CDR2 is SNEGSKA (reference sequence). V was pared by 0 bases and J by 11 bases, with 16 bases between. The CDR3 runs to 13 residues.

This clonotype was detected only a few times. The chain uses TRBV6-5 and TRBJ1-2, with a weak D call TRBD1 (5 bases). Trimming shortened V by 4 bases and J by 4 bases, and 16 bases separated the two germline ends. This CDR3 region has 15 residues. Germline V gives CDR1 MNHEY, CDR2 SVGAGI. The CDR3 here is CASSFLRGRGYGYTF. In DNA form, the CDR3 reads TGTGCCAGCAGTTTCCTAAGGGGCCGCGGCTATGGCTACACCTTC.

This clonotype was detected a few times. The rearrangement uses TRBV12-3 or TRBV12-4 and TRBJ2-6; perhaps TRBD1 as D (6 bases). The CDR3 is 16 amino acids. Trimming removed 5 bases from V and 0 bases from J, with 11 bases in between. The CDR3 loop is CASSLTGPSGANVLTF. CDR3 DNA: TGTGCCAGCAGTCTTACAGGGCCCTCTGGGGCCAACGTCCTGACTTTC.

The rearrangement joins TRBV20-1 to TRBJ2-7, with D perhaps matching TRBD1 (8 bases). In germline, CDR1 is DFQATT, CDR2 SNEGSKA (reference sequence). CDR3 size: 14 residues. V gave up 3 bases and J gave up 4 bases, with 16 bases separating them. The CDR3 DNA sequence: TGCAGTGCTAGCTGGACAGGGAGGGCTTACGAGCAGTACTTC. This encodes CSASWTGRAYEQYF.

V and J are TRBV6-5 and TRBJ2-4; 11 nucleotides align to TRBD1. The J call is in doubt because the DNA end fits TRBJ2-7 better. This CDR3 contains 14 residues. Germline V gene sequence: CDR1 MNHEY, CDR2 SVGAGI. The DNA for the CDR3 is TGTGCCACCCGCCGGGGACAGGGGGGCTACGAGCAGTACTTC. This codes for CATRRGQGGYEQYF.

The gene calls are TRBV12-3 or TRBV12-4 and TRBJ2-1, with 13 bases aligning to TRBD2. V lost 6 bases to trimming and J lost 2 bases; unmatched junction nucleotides: 16. The CDR3 runs to 20 residues. CDR3 sequence (DNA): TGTGCCAGCAGGGCAGAAAGACTAGCGGGAGGCTGGCGAACCTACAATGAGCAGTTCTTC. Protein sequence: CASRAERLAGGWRTYNEQFF.

The CDR3 region has the DNA TGTGCCAGCGCAAGACAGGGGGAAGCTTTCTTT. Translating it yields CASARQGEAFF. J is TRBJ1-1 and V is TRBV9; 8 bases are a match to TRBD1. V dropped 7 bases and J dropped 8; count of bases not matched to a gene: 4. The germline V gene has CDR1 SGDLS and CDR2 YYNGEE. This CDR3 is built from 11 residues.